This T cell receptor (beta chain) appears in the sequencing data of a study of cytomegalovirus exposure and HLA in healthy donors. Study-wide points: The classifier was said to identify cytomegalovirus status with high specificity and sensitivity. The only immune exposure information that was available was CMV serostatus. Sequences of the TCR beta chain were said to predict the HLA-A and HLA-B alleles of most subjects accurately.

About this clone itself: Its specificity is not known.

Germline loops: CDR1 SGHAT, CDR2 FQNNGV. The V and J ends lost 1 base and 7 bases respectively, with 7 bases between them. The CDR3 extends over 12 amino acids. The primer mix had 60 Vbeta and 13 Jbeta primers. As originally analysed: A follow-up analysis tallied about 80 million unique TCR beta chains, approximately 11 million shared. The table came from immunoSEQ multiplex PCR; TCRdb's copy has only in-frame clones and leaves some out. The V and J calls and the clone size are those of that table, but D and trimming were determined from the DNA. The sample consists of over 140,000 clones, approximately 84% of them appearing once.

Sequencing used PBMCs. This sequence joins TRBV11-2 and TRBJ1-1; TRBD1 is a possible D gene (5 bases). This receptor was identified in a man aged 30 to 45 in good health and CMV-seropositive. CDR3 in DNA: TGTGCCAGCAGCTTAGGTCAGGGTGAAGCTTTCTTT. This codes for CASSLGQGEAFF.